A selection of T cell receptor beta chains follows, all from one sample in a study of memory CD4+ T cells and cytomegalovirus serostatus. Some clones are missing from TCRdb's copy, which holds only in-frame ones; the method was immunoSEQ multiplex PCR. The sample includes roughly 50,000 clones, just under 80% of them seen just once. The sample consisted of memory CD4+ T cells from blood. These receptors came from an adult in good health and CMV-seronegative. The CDR3 runs from the conserved cysteine through the conserved F or W. Each record gives: D gene, J gene, V gene, clone size, CDR3 protein, CDR3 DNA. D genes are given only for firm matches. The size entry is marked missing in some rows and otherwise reads once, few, many or a size class.

NA,TRBJ2-2,TRBV5-1,few,CASSLGELHTGELFF,TGCGCCAGCAGCTTGGGGGAGTTGCACACCGGGGAGCTGTTTTTT
TRBD1,TRBJ2-2,TRBV18,NA,CASSPPGWTGTGELFF,TGTGCCAGCTCACCACCGGGCTGGACAGGGACCGGGGAGCTGTTTTTT
NA,TRBJ1-2,TRBV20-1,NA,CSARPGGGYTF,TGCAGTGCTAGGCCCGGGGGTGGCTACACCTTC
NA,TRBJ1-2,TRBV4-2,NA,CASSQGALGAGGYTF,TGTGCCAGCAGCCAAGGGGCACTGGGGGCCGGAGGCTACACCTTC
NA,TRBJ2-1,TRBV11-2,NA,CASSSLKKNEQFF,TGTGCCAGCAGCTCCCTAAAGAAGAATGAGCAGTTCTTC
NA,TRBJ2-5,TRBV5-1,NA,CASSRTYQETQYF,TGCGCCAGCAGCCGGACATACCAAGAGACCCAGTACTTC
NA,TRBJ1-5,TRBV30,NA,CAWSLARDQPQHF,TGTGCCTGGAGCCTAGCCAGGGACCAGCCCCAGCATTTT
NA,TRBJ1-5,TRBV11-2,NA,CASSLDRNQPQHF,TGTGCCAGCAGCTTAGATCGCAATCAGCCCCAGCATTTT
TRBD1,TRBJ2-7,TRBV2,NA,CASSPQGAPGGEQYF,TGTGCCAGCAGCCCGCAGGGGGCCCCAGGAGGCGAGCAGTACTTC
NA,TRBJ2-7,TRBV18,NA,CASSPSEGPYEQYF,TGTGCCAGCTCACCATCGGAGGGTCCCTACGAGCAGTACTTC
TRBD2,TRBJ2-1,TRBV19,NA,CASSRFGTSGRATPDEQFF,TGTGCCAGTAGTAGGTTTGGGACTAGCGGGAGGGCTACCCCCGATGAGCAGTTCTTC
TRBD2,TRBJ2-7,TRBV11-2,NA,CASSLLAGGYEQYF,TGTGCCAGCAGCTTACTCGCGGGAGGGTATGAGCAGTACTTC
TRBD1,TRBJ1-2,TRBV29-1,few,CSATDRGDGYTF,TGCAGCGCCACCGACAGGGGAGATGGCTACACCTTC
NA,TRBJ2-5,TRBV6-1,NA,CASRSLETQYF,TGTGCCAGCCGAAGCTTGGAGACCCAGTACTTC
NA,TRBJ2-7,TRBV7-2,NA,CASSLEVGLSYEQYF,TGTGCCAGCAGCTTAGAAGTAGGCTTATCCTACGAGCAGTACTTC
NA,TRBJ2-7,TRBV4-1,NA,CASSQPFVSYEQYF,TGCGCCAGCAGCCAACCCTTTGTCTCCTACGAGCAGTACTTC
TRBD1,TRBJ1-6,TRBV19,NA,CASRPGTGGQTYNSPLHF,TGTGCCAGTAGACCCGGGACAGGGGGCCAAACCTATAATTCACCCCTCCACTTT
TRBD2,TRBJ2-4,TRBV18,NA,CASSPGTSGGNIQYF,TGTGCCAGCTCACCAGGGACTAGCGGGGGAAACATTCAGTACTTC
TRBD1,TRBJ2-5,TRBV19,NA,CASSIVVGTGPVTQYF,TGTGCCAGTAGTATAGTAGTGGGGACAGGGCCGGTGACCCAGTACTTC
NA,TRBJ1-4,TRBV2,NA,CASSTRAGNEKLFF,TGTGCCAGCAGCACCAGGGCAGGGAATGAAAAACTGTTTTTT
TRBD1,TRBJ1-2,TRBV5-1,NA,CASSPGTGNGYTF,TGCGCCAGCAGCCCAGGGACAGGGAATGGCTACACCTTC
TRBD1,TRBJ1-2,TRBV6-1,NA,CASTIGQGASYGYTF,TGTGCCAGCACTATAGGACAGGGGGCCTCCTATGGCTACACCTTC
NA,TRBJ2-5,TRBV7-9,NA,CASSLTGTQPGETQYF,TGTGCCAGCAGCTTAACTGGGACTCAACCTGGAGAGACCCAGTACTTC
TRBD1,TRBJ1-2,TRBV6-5,NA,CACQGASDYGYTF,TGTGCCTGCCAGGGGGCCTCGGACTATGGCTACACCTTC
NA,TRBJ1-2,TRBV9,NA,CASSVGGYGYGYTF,TGTGCCAGCAGCGTCGGGGGGTACGGCTATGGCTACACCTTC
NA,TRBJ2-2,TRBV11-2,few,CASNPAGNTGELFF,TGTGCCAGCAACCCGGCGGGGAACACCGGGGAGCTGTTTTTT
NA,TRBJ2-5,TRBV30,NA,CAWSVAGGGGRETQYF,TGTGCCTGGAGTGTTGCCGGGGGAGGAGGGCGGGAGACCCAGTACTTC
NA,TRBJ1-2,TRBV6-1,once,CASTLRGRAYGYTF,TGTGCCAGCACCCTAAGAGGCAGGGCCTATGGCTACACCTTC
TRBD2,TRBJ2-1,TRBV28,NA,CASSSPSSGLAGGFFNEQFF,TGTGCCAGCAGTTCCCCCTCCTCTGGACTAGCGGGAGGGTTCTTCAATGAGCAGTTCTTC
NA,TRBJ1-2,TRBV6-5,few,CASSLRAGDGYTF,TGTGCCAGCAGTTTGAGGGCAGGGGATGGCTACACCTTC
NA,TRBJ1-2,TRBV29-1,NA,CSVVLDSFYGYTF,TGCAGCGTAGTCTTGGACAGTTTCTATGGCTACACCTTC
NA,TRBJ2-3,TRBV6-6,few,CASTGGTYTQYF,TGTGCCAGCACGGGGGGCACGTATACGCAGTATTTT
NA,TRBJ2-7,TRBV6-6,NA,CASSSEVSSYEQYF,TGTGCCAGCAGTTCGGAGGTTAGCTCCTACGAGCAGTACTTC
NA,TRBJ2-4,TRBV4-1,NA,CASSLLVQENIQYF,TGCGCCAGCAGCCTCCTAGTACAGGAAAACATTCAGTACTTC
NA,TRBJ1-1,TRBV18,NA,CASSPGRNTEAFF,TGTGCCAGCTCACCTGGCAGAAACACTGAAGCTTTCTTT
NA,TRBJ2-7,TRBV2,NA,CASSEQGVLYEQYF,TGTGCCAGCAGTGAACAAGGGGTTCTCTACGAGCAGTACTTC
TRBD1,TRBJ1-2,TRBV27,NA,CASGSLRGGYGYTF,TGTGCCAGCGGATCACTCAGGGGGGGATATGGCTACACCTTC
NA,TRBJ2-5,TRBV2,NA,CASSRDTQETQYF,TGTGCCAGCAGTAGGGACACTCAAGAGACCCAGTACTTC
TRBD1,TRBJ1-5,TRBV7-8,few,CASSPQGVPVNQPQHF,TGTGCCAGCAGCCCTCAGGGGGTCCCCGTCAATCAGCCCCAGCATTTT